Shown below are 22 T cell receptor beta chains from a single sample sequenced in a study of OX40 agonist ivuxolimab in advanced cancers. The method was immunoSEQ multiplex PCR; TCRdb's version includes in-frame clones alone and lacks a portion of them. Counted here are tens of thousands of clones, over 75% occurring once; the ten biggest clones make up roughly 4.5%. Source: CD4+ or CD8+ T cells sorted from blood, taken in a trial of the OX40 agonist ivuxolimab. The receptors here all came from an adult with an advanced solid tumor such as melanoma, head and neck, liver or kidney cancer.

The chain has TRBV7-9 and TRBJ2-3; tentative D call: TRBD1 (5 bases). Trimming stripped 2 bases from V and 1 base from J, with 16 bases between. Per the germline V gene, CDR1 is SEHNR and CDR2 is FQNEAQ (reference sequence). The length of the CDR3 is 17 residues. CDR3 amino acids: CASSLLLGRPGTDTQYF. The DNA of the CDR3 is TGTGCCAGCAGCTTACTGCTGGGGCGGCCTGGCACAGATACGCAGTATTTT.

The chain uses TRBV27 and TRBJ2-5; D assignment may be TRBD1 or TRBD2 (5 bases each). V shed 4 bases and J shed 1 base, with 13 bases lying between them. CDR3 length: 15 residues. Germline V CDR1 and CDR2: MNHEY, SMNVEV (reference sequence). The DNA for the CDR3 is TGTGCCAGCAGTTATGCCGGGACCGTCCAAGAGACCCAGTACTTC. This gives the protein CASSYAGTVQETQYF.

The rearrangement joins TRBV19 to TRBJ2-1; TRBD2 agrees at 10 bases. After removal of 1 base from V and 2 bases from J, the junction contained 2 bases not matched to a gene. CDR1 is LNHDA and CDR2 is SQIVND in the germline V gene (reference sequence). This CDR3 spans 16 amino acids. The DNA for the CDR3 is TGTGCCAGTAGTATAGTGAGCGGGGGGGCCTACAATGAGCAGTTCTTC. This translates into CASSIVSGGAYNEQFF.

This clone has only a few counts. CDR3 sequence (DNA): TGTGCCAGCAGCCAAGAATGGGATACCTATGGCTACACCTTC. It encodes CASSQEWDTYGYTF. The chain employs TRBV14 and TRBJ1-2, with D unclear. CDR3 length: 14 residues. Germline CDR1 reads SGHDN; CDR2 reads FVKESK. Trimming removed 0 bases at V and 4 bases at J, with 9 bases between. The full variable domain, completed using reference TRBV14 and TRBJ1-2, is EAGVTQFPSHSVIEKGQTVTLRCDPISGHDNLYWYRRVMGKEIKFLLHFVKESKQDESGMPNNRFLAERTGGTYSTLKVQPAELEDSGVYFCASSQEWDTYGYTFGSGTRLTVV.

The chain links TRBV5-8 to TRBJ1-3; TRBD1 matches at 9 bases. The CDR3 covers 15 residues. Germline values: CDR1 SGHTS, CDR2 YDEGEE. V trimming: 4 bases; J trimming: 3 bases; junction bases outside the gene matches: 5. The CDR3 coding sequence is TGTGCCAGCAGCGTAAGGACAGGGGATGGAAACACCATATATTTT. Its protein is CASSVRTGDGNTIYF.

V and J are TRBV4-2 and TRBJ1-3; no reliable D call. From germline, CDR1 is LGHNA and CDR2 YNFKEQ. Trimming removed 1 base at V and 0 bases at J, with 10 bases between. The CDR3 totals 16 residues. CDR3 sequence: CASSQGVQFSGNTIYF. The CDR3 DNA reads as TGTGCCAGCAGCCAAGGGGTACAGTTCTCTGGAAACACCATATATTTT.

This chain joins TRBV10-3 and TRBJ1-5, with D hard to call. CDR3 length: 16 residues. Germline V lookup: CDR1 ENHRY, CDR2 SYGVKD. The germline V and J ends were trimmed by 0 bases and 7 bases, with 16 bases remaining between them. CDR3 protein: CAISESKSFPPQPQHF. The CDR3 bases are TGTGCCATCAGTGAGTCGAAATCCTTTCCCCCCCAGCCCCAGCATTTT.

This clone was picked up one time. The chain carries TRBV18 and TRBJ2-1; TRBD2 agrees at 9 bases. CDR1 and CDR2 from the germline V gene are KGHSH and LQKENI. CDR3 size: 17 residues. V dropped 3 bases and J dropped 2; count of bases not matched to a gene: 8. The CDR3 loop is CASSPGGLAYAYNEQFF. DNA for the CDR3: TGTGCCAGCTCACCCGGAGGACTAGCGTACGCCTACAATGAGCAGTTCTTC.

CDR3 in DNA: TGTGCCAGCAGCCCCCTCGGCACGATCAGCACAGATACGCAGTATTTT. Encoded protein: CASSPLGTISTDTQYF. The rearrangement links TRBV5-4 to TRBJ2-3; D gene ambiguous. The CDR3 contains 16 residues. Germline values: CDR1 SGHNT, CDR2 YYREEE (reference sequence). The V end lost 4 bases, the J end lost 0 bases, and 15 bases lay between the germline ends.

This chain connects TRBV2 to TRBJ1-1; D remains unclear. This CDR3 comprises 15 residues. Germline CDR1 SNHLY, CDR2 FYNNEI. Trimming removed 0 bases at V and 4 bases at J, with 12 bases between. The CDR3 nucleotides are TGTGCCAGCAGTGAAGCGGAGGGCATGGGCACTGAAGCTTTCTTT. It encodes CASSEAEGMGTEAFF.

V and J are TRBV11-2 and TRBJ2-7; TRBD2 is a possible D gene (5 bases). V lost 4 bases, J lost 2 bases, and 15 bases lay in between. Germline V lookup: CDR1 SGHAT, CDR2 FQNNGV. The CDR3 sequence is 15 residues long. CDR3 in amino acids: CASSSRETGAYEQYV. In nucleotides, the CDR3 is TGTGCCAGCAGCTCACGAGAAACCGGGGCCTACGAGCAGTACGTC.

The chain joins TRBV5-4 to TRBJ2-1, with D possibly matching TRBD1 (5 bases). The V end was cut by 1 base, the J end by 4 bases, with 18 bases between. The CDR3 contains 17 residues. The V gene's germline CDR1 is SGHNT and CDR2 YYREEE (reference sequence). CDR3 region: CASSLIGDDRLYNEQFF. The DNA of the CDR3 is TGTGCCAGCAGCTTGATTGGGGATGACAGACTTTACAATGAGCAGTTCTTC.

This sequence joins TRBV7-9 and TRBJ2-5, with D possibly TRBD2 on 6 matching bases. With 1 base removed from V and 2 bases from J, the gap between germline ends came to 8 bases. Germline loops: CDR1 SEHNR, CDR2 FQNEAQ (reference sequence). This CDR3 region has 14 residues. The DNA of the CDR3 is TGTGCCAGCAGCTTAGAGGCGGGGCAAGAGACCCAGTACTTC. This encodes CASSLEAGQETQYF.

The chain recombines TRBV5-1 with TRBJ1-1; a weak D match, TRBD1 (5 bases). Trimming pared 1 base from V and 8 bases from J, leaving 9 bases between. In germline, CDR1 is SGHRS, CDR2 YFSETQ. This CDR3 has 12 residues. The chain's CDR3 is CASSLLGTEAFF. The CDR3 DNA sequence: TGCGCCAGCAGCTTGCTAGGGACCGAAGCTTTCTTT.

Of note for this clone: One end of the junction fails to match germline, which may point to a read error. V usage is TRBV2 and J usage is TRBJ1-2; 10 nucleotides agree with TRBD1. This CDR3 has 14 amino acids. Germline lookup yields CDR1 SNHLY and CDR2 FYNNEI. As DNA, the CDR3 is TGTGCCAGCAGAGAAGGGACAGGGGACTATGGCTACACCTTC. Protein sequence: CASREGTGDYGYTF.

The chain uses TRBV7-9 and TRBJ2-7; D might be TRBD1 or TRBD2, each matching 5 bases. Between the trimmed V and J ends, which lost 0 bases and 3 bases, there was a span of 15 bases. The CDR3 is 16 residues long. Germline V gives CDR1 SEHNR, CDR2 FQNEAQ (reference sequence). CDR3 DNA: TGTGCCAGCAGCTTAGCGCCCGGGGAAGGGGACTACGAGCAGTACGTC. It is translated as CASSLAPGEGDYEQYV.

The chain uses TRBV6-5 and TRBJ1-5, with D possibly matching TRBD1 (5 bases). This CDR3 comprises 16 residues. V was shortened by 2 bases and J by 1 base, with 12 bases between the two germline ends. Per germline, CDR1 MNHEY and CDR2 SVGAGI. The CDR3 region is CASSYGNWDSNQPQHF. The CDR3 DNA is TGTGCCAGCAGTTACGGGAACTGGGACAGCAATCAGCCCCAGCATTTT.

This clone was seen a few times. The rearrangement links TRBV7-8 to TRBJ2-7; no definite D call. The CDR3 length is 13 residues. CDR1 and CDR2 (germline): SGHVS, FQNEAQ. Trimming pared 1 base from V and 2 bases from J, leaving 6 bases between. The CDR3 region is CASSLDWAYEQYV. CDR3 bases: TGTGCCAGCAGCTTAGATTGGGCCTACGAGCAGTACGTC.

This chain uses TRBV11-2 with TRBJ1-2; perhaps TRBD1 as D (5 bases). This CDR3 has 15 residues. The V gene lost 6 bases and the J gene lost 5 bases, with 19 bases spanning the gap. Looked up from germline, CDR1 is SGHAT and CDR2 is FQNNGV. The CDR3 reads CASSSARGRDYGYTF. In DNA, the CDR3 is TGTGCCAGCAGTTCGGCCCGGGGGAGGGATTATGGCTACACCTTC.

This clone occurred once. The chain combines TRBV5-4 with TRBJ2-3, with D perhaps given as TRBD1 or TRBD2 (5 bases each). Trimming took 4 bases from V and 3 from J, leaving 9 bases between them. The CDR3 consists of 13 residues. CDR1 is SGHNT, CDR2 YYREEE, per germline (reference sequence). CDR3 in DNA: TGTGCCAGCAGCCTCAGGGAGACAGATACGCAGTATTTT. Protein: CASSLRETDTQYF.

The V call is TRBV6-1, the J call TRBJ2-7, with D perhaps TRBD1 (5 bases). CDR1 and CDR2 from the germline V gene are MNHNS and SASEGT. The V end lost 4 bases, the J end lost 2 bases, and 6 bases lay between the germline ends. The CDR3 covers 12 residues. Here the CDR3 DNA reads TGTGCCAGCAGTGTAGGGGCCTACGAGCAGTACGTC. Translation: CASSVGAYEQYV.

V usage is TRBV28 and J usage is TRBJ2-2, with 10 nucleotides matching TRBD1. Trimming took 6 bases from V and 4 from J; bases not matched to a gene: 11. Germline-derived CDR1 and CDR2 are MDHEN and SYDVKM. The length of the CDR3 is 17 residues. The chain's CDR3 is CASRPYAGTGVTGELFF. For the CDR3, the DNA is TGTGCCAGCAGACCATACGCCGGGACAGGGGTCACCGGGGAGCTGTTTTTT.